These 25 T cell receptor beta chains were all obtained from the same sample, sequenced in a study of T cell responses to AZD1222 COVID-19 vaccine. Generated by immunoSEQ multiplex PCR, the TCRdb table keeps only in-frame clones and is missing some. This table has about 67,000 clones, about 80% appearing once. The sequences come from peripheral blood, collected 28 days after the second AZD1222 dose. The source is an adult who received the AZD1222 COVID-19 vaccine.

The V gene is TRBV7-9, the J gene TRBJ1-4; D may be TRBD1 (5 bases). V lost 0 bases and J 5 bases, leaving 7 bases between the germline ends. The length of the CDR3 is 14 residues. Germline values: CDR1 SEHNR, CDR2 FQNEAQ (reference sequence). CDR3 loop: CASSLARVNEKLFF. CDR3 nucleotide sequence: TGTGCCAGCAGCTTAGCCAGGGTAAATGAAAAACTGTTTTTT.

The chain couples TRBV5-6 to TRBJ1-1; D is ambiguous. Trimming took off 1 base at V and 0 bases at J, with 4 bases between the two ends. The V gene's germline CDR1 is SGHDT and CDR2 YYEEEE. The CDR3 sequence is 13 residues long. CDR3 amino acids: CASSLIMNTEAFF. The CDR3 region has the DNA TGTGCCAGCAGCTTGATTATGAACACTGAAGCTTTCTTT.

The chain uses TRBV7-2 and TRBJ2-1, with TRBD2 matching over 13 bases. CDR3 length: 15 residues. Germline CDR1 SGHTA, CDR2 FQGNSA. V shed 6 bases, J shed 6 bases, and the junction held 5 bases outside the gene matches. This chain's CDR3 is CASRGTSGGGNEQFF. CDR3 sequence (DNA): TGTGCCAGCAGAGGAACTAGCGGGGGGGGCAATGAGCAGTTCTTC.

J is TRBJ1-6 and V is TRBV30; 10 nucleotides align to TRBD1. Trimming removed 7 bases from V and 7 bases from J; junction bases left unmatched: 7. Germline V gives CDR1 GTSNPN, CDR2 SVGIG (reference sequence). This CDR3 has 14 residues. The CDR3 DNA sequence: TGTGCCTCGAAAGGGACAGGGGTGAATTCACCCCTCCACTTT. Its translation: CASKGTGVNSPLHF.

The genes are TRBV2 and TRBJ1-1, with TRBD1 as a possible D gene (5 bases). Germline loops: CDR1 SNHLY, CDR2 FYNNEI. V lost 4 bases, J lost 7 bases, and 7 bases lay in between. This CDR3 is 11 amino acids long. This CDR3 is CASSVRVEAFF. The CDR3 nucleotides read TGTGCCAGCAGTGTCAGGGTTGAAGCTTTCTTT. Filled out from reference TRBV2 and TRBJ1-1, the complete variable domain reads EPEVTQTPSHQVTQMGQEVILRCVPISNHLYFYWYRQILGQKVEFLVSFYNNEISEKSEIFDDQFSVERPDGSNFTLKIRSTKLEDSAMYFCASSVRVEAFFGQGTRLTVV.

The chain links TRBV6-5 to TRBJ1-4, with D perhaps TRBD1 (5 bases). This CDR3 is built from 14 residues. V was shortened by 7 bases and J by 8 bases, with 17 bases between the two germline ends. Looked up from germline, CDR1 is MNHEY and CDR2 is SVGAGI. In DNA, the CDR3 is TGTGCCAGCATACCCCGTGGGGGGGTGGAAAAACTGTTTTTT. This gives the protein CASIPRGGVEKLFF.

J is TRBJ2-5 and V is TRBV7-6; TRBD2 matches at 9 bases. J lost 5 bases, V lost 1 base, and 2 bases had no gene match. Germline V gene lookup returns CDR1 SGHVS and CDR2 FNYEAQ. The CDR3 loop spans 14 amino acids. CDR3 in amino acids: CASSLGGRAETQYF. The CDR3, as DNA: TGTGCCAGCAGCTTAGGCGGGAGGGCCGAGACCCAGTACTTC.

This chain uses TRBV7-9 with TRBJ2-2; D gene uncertain. The germline V and J ends were trimmed by 5 bases and 1 base, with 14 bases remaining between them. The CDR3 is 16 amino acids. Germline CDR1 SEHNR, CDR2 FQNEAQ (reference sequence). CDR3 coding DNA: TGTGCCAGCAGCATTGCCCGAGCGAGGAACACCGGGGAGCTGTTTTTT. It codes for CASSIARARNTGELFF.

A note on this clone: This specimen includes other DNA sequences encoding the same CDR3. The CDR3 region has the DNA TGCGCCAGCAGCCTGCGAGGGGGGACTGAAGCTTTCTTT. It is translated as CASSLRGGTEAFF. V and J are TRBV5-1 and TRBJ1-1; TRBD1 might be the D (6 bases). The CDR3 spans 13 residues. Germline values: CDR1 SGHRS, CDR2 YFSETQ. V was shortened by 4 bases and J by 5 bases, with 12 bases between the two germline ends.

This clone was seen a single time. One end of the junction varies from germline; a read error may be responsible. The gene calls are TRBV5-6 and TRBJ2-7, with D possibly matching TRBD1 (6 bases). Germline CDR1 and CDR2: SGHDT and YYEEEE. There are 11 residues in the CDR3. Written as DNA, the CDR3 is TGTGCCAGCAGCTTTCGGGACAAGGATGCGTTC. Its translation is CASSFRDKDAF.

The V call is TRBV5-5, the J call TRBJ1-1, with TRBD1 as a possible D gene (5 bases). Germline CDR1 reads SGHKS; CDR2 reads YYEKEE (reference sequence). This CDR3 contains 16 residues. V lost 3 bases, J lost 0 bases, and 15 bases lay in between. CDR3 sequence: CASSYWGGRLNTEAFF. The CDR3, as DNA: TGTGCCAGCAGCTACTGGGGGGGACGCTTGAACACTGAAGCTTTCTTT. Full variable domain (remainder filled in from reference TRBV5-5 and TRBJ1-1): DAGVTQSPTHLIKTRGQQVTLRCSPISGHKSVSWYQQVLGQGPQFIFQYYEKEERGRGNFPDRFSARQFPNYSSELNVNALLLGDSALYLCASSYWGGRLNTEAFFGQGTRLTVV.

The rearrangement uses TRBV7-8 and TRBJ1-1; the D gene is possibly TRBD1 (5 bases). V lost 5 bases and J lost 0, with 13 bases in between. CDR1 SGHVS and CDR2 FQNEAQ come from the germline V gene. This CDR3 has 15 amino acids. CDR3 in amino acids: CASSRRQWMNTEAFF. The CDR3 coding sequence is TGTGCCAGCAGCCGCCGACAGTGGATGAACACTGAAGCTTTCTTT.

V and J are TRBV5-1 and TRBJ1-3; a weak D match, TRBD1 (5 bases). CDR1 and CDR2 (germline): SGHRS, YFSETQ. CDR3 length equals 15 residues. Trimming shortened V by 4 bases and J by 4 bases, and 15 bases separated the two germline ends. The CDR3, as DNA: TGCGCCAGCAGCCCGGCCGGGGGGTTCGGAAACACCATATATTTT. It specifies CASSPAGGFGNTIYF.

This clone was detected a few times. The same CDR3 arises from other DNA sequences in this sample as well. This chain links TRBV4-1 with TRBJ1-5; D is uncertain. Trimming took off 3 bases at V and 2 bases at J, with 8 bases between the two ends. The CDR3 spans 14 residues. CDR1 is MGHRA and CDR2 is YSYEKL in the germline V gene. CDR3 loop: CASSHKRGNQPQHF. CDR3 in DNA: TGCGCCAGCAGCCACAAGAGGGGCAATCAGCCCCAGCATTTT.

The V call is TRBV2, the J call TRBJ2-3; 12 positions agree with TRBD2. The CDR3 is 18 residues long. The germline V gene encodes CDR1 SNHLY and CDR2 FYNNEI. V shed 7 bases and J 0 bases; nucleotides not matched to a gene: 11. The CDR3 DNA is TGTGCCAGCACCAAACTGACTAGCGGGGGCTTTAGCACAGATACGCAGTATTTT. Translated, it gives CASTKLTSGGFSTDTQYF.

J is TRBJ1-1 and V is TRBV6-5; D may be TRBD1 (6 bases). The germline V gene has CDR1 MNHEY and CDR2 SVGAGI. This CDR3 has 15 residues. The V end was cut by 5 bases, the J end by 1 base, with 14 bases between. CDR3 residues: CASSRSARGNTEAFF. In DNA form, the CDR3 reads TGTGCCAGCAGTAGGTCGGCCAGGGGGAACACTGAAGCTTTCTTT.

The chain joins TRBV2 to TRBJ1-1, with 9 bases fitting TRBD1. The CDR3 totals 16 residues. Germline loops: CDR1 SNHLY, CDR2 FYNNEI. V trimming: 6 bases; J trimming: 1 base; junction bases outside the gene matches: 9. The CDR3, as DNA: TGTGCCAGCAGGGAAACAGGGGGCAACGGGAACACTGAAGCTTTCTTT. Protein: CASRETGGNGNTEAFF.

The V gene is TRBV5-4, the J gene TRBJ1-2, with TRBD1 as a possible D gene (5 bases). V was shortened by 4 bases and J by 3 bases, with 13 bases between the two germline ends. The CDR3 has 14 amino acids. In germline, CDR1 is SGHNT, CDR2 YYREEE (reference sequence). The chain's CDR3 is CASSLETAHYGYTF. CDR3 in DNA: TGTGCCAGCAGCCTCGAGACAGCGCACTATGGCTACACCTTC.

The chain recombines TRBV4-2 with TRBJ1-4; D unclear. Between the trimmed V and J ends, which lost 0 bases and 15 bases, there was a span of 17 bases. The CDR3 is 14 amino acids. Germline CDR1 and CDR2: LGHNA and YNFKEQ. CDR3 in DNA: TGTGCCAGCAGCCAAGAGGGTGATTCGGGCGAGTTGTTTTTT. Its translation: CASSQEGDSGELFF.

J is TRBJ2-5 and V is TRBV5-4, with TRBD1 identical over 9 bases. Germline loops: CDR1 SGHNT, CDR2 YYREEE (reference sequence). The CDR3 has 15 residues. The V gene end was trimmed by 4 bases and the J gene end by 2 bases; junction bases not matched to a gene: 6. The CDR3 loop reads CASSRGGQGQETQYF. CDR3 bases: TGTGCCAGCAGCCGTGGCGGACAGGGGCAAGAGACCCAGTACTTC. Full variable domain (remainder filled in from reference TRBV5-4 and TRBJ2-5): ETGVTQSPTHLIKTRGQQVTLRCSSQSGHNTVSWYQQALGQGPQFIFQYYREEENGRGNFPPRFSGLQFPNYSSELNVNALELDDSALYLCASSRGGQGQETQYFGPGTRLLVL.

This clone was detected a few times. The rearrangement links TRBV5-1 to TRBJ2-7; D is perhaps TRBD1 (5 bases). Germline V lookup: CDR1 SGHRS, CDR2 YFSETQ. This CDR3 is built from 14 residues. V dropped 3 bases and J dropped 6 bases, with 16 bases sitting between them. The DNA for the CDR3 is TGCGCCAGCAGCTCGGTAGGGGCAATAGGCGAGCAGTACTTC. Protein product: CASSSVGAIGEQYF.

V usage is TRBV4-3 and J usage is TRBJ1-2; possibly TRBD1 for D (6 bases). CDR3 length equals 15 residues. V lost 3 bases, J lost 0 bases, and 11 bases lay in between. Germline V gene lookup returns CDR1 LGHNA and CDR2 YSLEER. CDR3 sequence: CASSQGAEANYGYTF. The CDR3 DNA is TGCGCCAGCAGCCAGGGGGCGGAAGCTAACTATGGCTACACCTTC.

The rearrangement joins TRBV15 to TRBJ1-4; a weak D match, TRBD1 (5 bases). Germline V gene data show CDR1 as LNHNV and CDR2 as YYDKDF (reference sequence). The CDR3 is 14 amino acids. The V end was cut by 1 base, the J end by 8 bases, with 11 bases between. This chain's CDR3 is CATSRGEGLEKLFF. Written as DNA, the CDR3 is TGTGCCACCAGCAGAGGGGAGGGGTTGGAAAAACTGTTTTTT.

This chain joins TRBV30 and TRBJ1-5, with D tentatively TRBD1 (6 bases). With 3 bases removed from V and 2 bases from J, the gap between germline ends came to 11 bases. CDR3 length: 14 residues. Germline CDR1 is GTSNPN and CDR2 is SVGIG (reference sequence). The CDR3 nucleotides are TGTGCCTGGAGGGGAGGGGGTCGCAATCAGCCCCAGCATTTT. This translates into CAWRGGGRNQPQHF.

DNA of the CDR3: TGTGCCAGCTCACCGAGAACCGGGACAGGGGGCCACGAGCAGTACTTC. Amino acids: CASSPRTGTGGHEQYF. V is TRBV18 and J is TRBJ2-7, with 12 bases fitting TRBD1. Germline values: CDR1 KGHSH, CDR2 LQKENI. The CDR3 spans 16 residues. The V and J ends lost 3 bases and 5 bases, in that order; junction bases with no gene match: 8.